The 8 T cell receptor beta chains presented below share a single source sample, sequenced in a study of Ad26.COV2.S vaccination and SARS-CoV-2 variants. Described treatment: about 20 received Ad26.COV2.S at low or high dose, single or two shots; roughly five received placebo; per-sample allocation not given. The samples were gathered on day 63 after the first injection of vaccine or placebo. The assay was immunoSEQ multiplex PCR, and TCRdb's table has in-frame clones only and misses some. The sample carries about 680,000 clones, around 90% recorded once. Sample: peripheral blood, taken in a trial of Ad26.COV2.S vaccine versus placebo. These receptor sequences come from a person aged 18-65 years who received the Ad26.COV2.S COVID-19 vaccine or a placebo.

The chain employs TRBV5-1 and TRBJ1-1; D remains unclear. There are 12 residues in the CDR3. Trimming stripped 2 bases from V and 3 bases from J, with 5 bases between. Germline CDR1 and CDR2: SGHRS and YFSETQ. CDR3 in DNA: TGCGCCAGCAGCTTCAAGGACACTGAAGCTTTCTTT. Amino acids: CASSFKDTEAFF. Together with reference TRBV5-1 and TRBJ1-1, the CDR3 gives the full variable domain: KAGVTQTPRYLIKTRGQQVTLSCSPISGHRSVSWYQQTPGQGLQFLFEYFSETQRNKGNFPGRFSGRQFSNSRSEMNVSTLELGDSALYLCASSFKDTEAFFGQGTRLTVV.

J is TRBJ2-3 and V is TRBV7-2; no clear D. The CDR3 covers 17 residues. The germline V gene encodes CDR1 SGHTA and CDR2 FQGNSA. V dropped 7 bases and J dropped 0 bases, with 20 bases sitting between them. DNA of the CDR3: TGTGCCAGCACGCTGGGAAGGAACCGCCTTAGCACAGATACGCAGTATTTT. This translates into CASTLGRNRLSTDTQYF.

V and J are TRBV5-1 and TRBJ2-5, with D maybe TRBD2 (6 bases). Germline CDR1 reads SGHRS; CDR2 reads YFSETQ. This CDR3 contains 14 residues. The V end was cut by 7 bases, the J end by 2 bases, with 15 bases between. CDR3 DNA: TGCGCCAGCGCCCCACTAGCCCAGCAAGAGACCCAGTACTTC. Protein: CASAPLAQQETQYF.

V is TRBV30 and J is TRBJ2-3; 12 nucleotides align to TRBD2. CDR1 and CDR2 (germline): GTSNPN, SVGIG (reference sequence). This CDR3 is built from 15 residues. V lost 4 bases to trimming and J lost 7 bases; unmatched junction nucleotides: 9. CDR3 in DNA: TGTGCCTGGAACCCTGCTAGCGGGGGGGAATATACGCAGTATTTT. Translating gives CAWNPASGGEYTQYF.

This chain connects TRBV29-1 to TRBJ2-2; D gene unclear. The CDR3 runs to 14 residues. Germline V gene data show CDR1 as SQVTM and CDR2 as ANQGSEA. V dropped 4 bases and J dropped 4 bases, with 13 bases sitting between them. The CDR3 region has the DNA TGCAGCGTTGGCCAGGTAGTGGGCACCGGGGAGCTGTTTTTT. Translated, it gives CSVGQVVGTGELFF.

The genes are TRBV30 and TRBJ2-2; D might be TRBD1 or TRBD2, each matching 5 bases. This CDR3 is built from 12 residues. CDR1 is GTSNPN, CDR2 SVGIG, per germline (reference sequence). V was clipped by 4 bases and J by 7 bases, with 10 bases between them. CDR3 coding DNA: TGTGCCTGGAAGACAGAGGGCGGGGAGCTGTTTTTT. Its translation is CAWKTEGGELFF.

The chain links TRBV23-1 to TRBJ2-2; tentatively, D is TRBD1 (5 bases). TRBV23-1 falls under the ORF class, with uncertain function. V was shortened by 3 bases and J by 0 bases, with 8 bases between the two germline ends. The CDR3 loop spans 15 amino acids. CDR3 bases: TGCGCCAGCAGTCACGGACACACGAACACCGGGGAGCTGTTTTTT. This codes for CASSHGHTNTGELFF.

The chain links TRBV30 to TRBJ2-7; the D call may be TRBD1 or TRBD2 (5 bases each). The CDR3 has 14 residues. Germline V gene data show CDR1 as GTSNPN and CDR2 as SVGIG (reference sequence). With 1 base removed from V and 4 bases from J, the gap between germline ends came to 14 bases. In DNA, the CDR3 is TGTGCCTGGAGTGCTACTGTATGGGGGTACGAGCAGTACTTC. Amino acid sequence: CAWSATVWGYEQYF.